The 13 T cell receptor beta chains given below trace back to one sample, sequenced in a study of T cell repertoires in cytomegalovirus infection (dated 2019 in TCRdb). Sequencing took place on an Illumina HiSeq 1500. The public sequencing data were trimmed at Q25 with fastp and processed into clonotypes with MiXCR by TCRdb, which kept only in-frame beta chains. Identical CDR3 proteins give one entry, which carries the most common genes and DNA. This sample gives around 140,000 distinct CDR3 sequences in total; about 6% of them show up just once. The ten top clones hold about 20% of the sample. Sequenced material: PBMCs. The receptor source for this set is a human donor in good health (CMV status not recorded). Some clones in this sample may be carry-over from other donors' samples.

This clonotype was detected ten times or more. The rearrangement uses TRBV7-9 and TRBJ2-1, with 9 positions matching TRBD1. Germline V gene data show CDR1 as SEHNR and CDR2 as FQNEAQ (reference sequence). The CDR3 consists of 16 residues. Trimming at V came to 1 base and at J to 5 bases, leaving 6 bases not matched to a gene. The CDR3 nucleotides read TGTGCCAGCAGCTTAGGTCGGACAGGGGCCGACAATGAGCAGTTCTTC. It specifies CASSLGRTGADNEQFF.

This clonotype was counted ten times or more. The chain recombines TRBV6-2 or TRBV6-3 with TRBJ2-1; D not resolved. Trimming left V 5 bases short and J 0 bases short, with 23 bases between. This CDR3 spans 19 amino acids. Germline-derived CDR1 and CDR2 are MNHEY and SVGEGT. CDR3 in DNA: TGTGCCAGCAGTACCCCCTTTCGGGTGGCTTCCCTCTCCTACAATGAGCAGTTCTTC. Amino acid sequence: CASSTPFRVASLSYNEQFF.

This chain links TRBV5-5 with TRBJ1-1; D not certain. Germline V gene lookup returns CDR1 SGHKS and CDR2 YYEKEE (reference sequence). This CDR3 is 14 amino acids long. V dropped 0 bases and J dropped 2 bases, with 8 bases sitting between them. The CDR3 nucleotides read TGTGCCAGCAGCTTGGAACAGAGTAACACTGAAGCTTTCTTT. Translated: CASSLEQSNTEAFF.

This clonotype was detected many times. The chain is built from TRBV7-2 and TRBJ1-1; 10 nucleotides align to TRBD1. V dropped 5 bases and J dropped 1; count of bases not matched to a gene: 7. The CDR3 runs 16 residues. Germline V gene lookup returns CDR1 SGHTA and CDR2 FQGNSA. CDR3 region: CASSQTGGVGNTEAFF. The CDR3 DNA reads TGTGCCAGCAGCCAGACAGGGGGCGTTGGGAACACTGAAGCTTTCTTT.

This clonotype has just a few counts. The V call is TRBV28, the J call TRBJ1-6, with TRBD1 matching over 10 bases. J was trimmed by 9 bases and V by 6 bases; bases with no gene match: 8. From germline, CDR1 is MDHEN and CDR2 SYDVKM. This CDR3 is built from 15 residues. CDR3 region: CASRAPGQGISPLHF. CDR3 in DNA: TGTGCCAGCAGGGCACCGGGACAGGGGATTTCACCCCTCCACTTT.

V is TRBV2 and J is TRBJ2-1, with 10 bases matching TRBD1. V trimming: 6 bases; J trimming: 7 bases; junction bases outside the gene matches: 9. The V gene's germline CDR1 is SNHLY and CDR2 FYNNEI. The CDR3 length is 15 residues. CDR3 amino acids: CASRPGTGVSNEQFF. CDR3 DNA: TGTGCCAGCAGACCCGGGACAGGGGTATCTAATGAGCAGTTCTTC.

This clonotype was observed a handful of times. This chain joins TRBV12-3 or TRBV12-4 and TRBJ2-3; D ambiguous. CDR3 length equals 15 residues. Trimming removed 5 bases from V and 2 bases from J, with 14 bases in between. CDR3 amino acids: CASSPQVGFTDTQYF. CDR3 bases: TGTGCCAGCAGTCCCCAGGTGGGGTTCACAGATACGCAGTATTTT.

This clonotype was counted a few times. The chain links TRBV4-1 to TRBJ2-3; 9 nucleotides line up with TRBD2. The CDR3 has 17 amino acids. In germline, CDR1 is MGHRA, CDR2 YSYEKL. V shed 0 bases and J 1 base; nucleotides not matched to a gene: 5. CDR3 nucleotide sequence: TGCGCCAGCAGCCAAGATCTGAGCGGGGGGCGCACAGATACGCAGTATTTT. Translation: CASSQDLSGGRTDTQYF.

In its sample, this clonotype was seen many times. The chain recombines TRBV2 with TRBJ1-2; 9 positions match TRBD1. J was trimmed by 6 bases and V by 4 bases; bases with no gene match: 6. This CDR3 is 14 amino acids long. The germline gives CDR1 SNHLY, CDR2 FYNNEI. The CDR3 protein is CASSGDREFDGYTF. The CDR3 region has the DNA TGTGCCAGCAGTGGGGACAGGGAGTTCGATGGCTACACCTTC.

This chain joins TRBV10-3 and TRBJ2-1, with 9 nucleotides matching TRBD1. V lost 6 bases and J lost 5; bases outside the gene matches: 5. Germline V CDR1 and CDR2: ENHRY, SYGVKD. This CDR3 is 14 amino acids long. CDR3 protein: CAIRPGTGNNEQFF. For the CDR3, the DNA is TGTGCCATCAGACCCGGGACAGGGAACAATGAGCAGTTCTTC.

This clonotype was counted ten times or more. The chain recombines TRBV6-2 or TRBV6-3 with TRBJ2-2; no definite D call. Trimming stripped 4 bases from V and 6 bases from J, with 21 bases between. From germline, CDR1 is MNHEY and CDR2 SVGEGT. This CDR3 contains 17 residues. Written as DNA, the CDR3 is TGTGCCAGCAGTTTCCCGACGAGAGTCTCCTCCTCCGGGGAGCTGTTTTTT. This translates into CASSFPTRVSSSGELFF.

At least ten counts were recorded for this clonotype. The chain combines TRBV7-9 with TRBJ2-1; D remains ambiguous. Per germline, CDR1 SEHNR and CDR2 FQNEAQ (reference sequence). The V and J ends lost 5 bases and 0 bases respectively, with 14 bases between them. This CDR3 spans 16 amino acids. CDR3 sequence: CASSVRVQSSYNEQFF. The CDR3 nucleotides read TGTGCCAGCAGCGTGCGTGTCCAGAGCTCCTACAATGAGCAGTTCTTC.

This clonotype has at least ten counts. The rearrangement uses TRBV7-2 and TRBJ2-1; 9 positions agree with TRBD1. V shed 10 bases and J 8 bases; nucleotides not matched to a gene: 15. Germline V lookup: CDR1 SGHTA, CDR2 FQGNSA. The CDR3 is 15 amino acids. In DNA, the CDR3 is TGTGCCACCCAGACCCCGGACAGGGGAAAGGATGAGCAGTTCTTC. Translation gives CATQTPDRGKDEQFF.